This TCR beta chain was observed in a study of regulatory dendritic cells for organ transplantation. The method was immunoSEQ multiplex PCR; TCRdb's version includes in-frame clones alone and lacks a portion of them. The sample includes some 10,000 clones, roughly two thirds of them seen just once. The CDR3 contains 13 residues. Germline loops: CDR1 GTSNPN, CDR2 SVGIG (reference sequence). The trim removed 4 bases at V and 3 bases at J, leaving 4 bases unmatched. The TCR originated in a human donor in good health. Input material: memory CD8+ T cells from blood. This sample's subset: CD45RO+ memory T cells. This chain joins TRBV30 and TRBJ2-7; 9 bases map to TRBD2. The DNA for the CDR3 is TGTGCCTGGAAGCGGGAGGATCTCTACGAGCAGTACTTC. Translated, it gives CAWKREDLYEQYF. Based on the CDR3 plus reference TRBV30 and TRBJ2-7, the full variable domain is SQTIHQWPATLVQPVGSPLSLECTVEGTSNPNLYWYRQAAGRGLQLLFYSVGIGQISSEVPQNLSASRPQDRQFILSSKKLLLSDSGFYLCAWKREDLYEQYFGPGTRLTVT.